Reported below is one T cell receptor (beta chain). The antigen remains unidentified. These data belong to a study of CD8+ T cells in alopecia areata. Study outcomes and limitations: Normal skin's resident alphabeta T cells are also sequenced in scalp samples. Many expanded lesional clones persisted during tofacitinib (in both scalp and blood).

Once RNA had been extracted, it was reverse transcribed into cDNA to act as the sequencing template. Profiling relied on immunoSEQ multiplex PCR, and the TCRdb table lists in-frame clones only, not all of them. The profile shows fewer than 250,000 clones, over 60% of them singletons. Described treatment: oral pan-JAK inhibitor, 5-10 mg twice daily. Cell sorting on a FACSAria was used to separate CD4+ and CD8+ T cells from the PBMCs. The TCR originated in a human donor with alopecia areata. The sequencing used CD4+ T cells sorted from blood, collected at week 4, from a patient treated with tofacitinib.

In DNA form, the CDR3 reads TGTGCCAGCAGCTCCCAGTTCAGTAGTTTCGGGGCTTTCTTT. It is translated as CASSSQFSSFGAFF. The chain uses TRBV7-9 and TRBJ1-1, with no clear D. The germline V gene encodes CDR1 SEHNR and CDR2 FQNEAQ (reference sequence). This CDR3 comprises 14 residues. V lost 4 bases and J 11 bases, leaving 20 bases between the germline ends.